This T cell receptor beta chain was documented in a study of cytomegalovirus exposure and HLA in healthy donors. Study summary: The same platform was used for the approximately 120 validation repertoires as for the 600 to 700 first-cohort repertoires, as reported in a later analysis. Study-wide points: The TCR clusters that emerged in the first cohort tended, a later analysis found, to co-occur in the 120 or so validation repertoires. The study put under 200 TCR beta chains on its list as cytomegalovirus-associated.

Trimming shortened V by 4 bases and J by 1 base, and 10 bases separated the two germline ends. The CDR3 runs 14 residues. Germline V gene lookup returns CDR1 SGHTA and CDR2 FQGNSA. These donors were members of the approximately 110-subject validation cohort, a group separate from the approximately 670-subject first cohort. Regarding this clone: Antigen unknown.

Measured with immunoSEQ multiplex PCR; TCRdb has only the in-frame clones, and not every one. The data contain under 150,000 clones, 80% to 90% of them singletons. Sequencing was performed on PBMCs. The genes are TRBV7-2 and TRBJ1-1; D is unresolved. The clonotype originates from a man younger than 30 in good health and CMV-seronegative. The CDR3 region is CASSYTNTNTEAFF. For the CDR3, the DNA is TGTGCCAGCAGCTACACAAACACGAACACTGAAGCTTTCTTT.